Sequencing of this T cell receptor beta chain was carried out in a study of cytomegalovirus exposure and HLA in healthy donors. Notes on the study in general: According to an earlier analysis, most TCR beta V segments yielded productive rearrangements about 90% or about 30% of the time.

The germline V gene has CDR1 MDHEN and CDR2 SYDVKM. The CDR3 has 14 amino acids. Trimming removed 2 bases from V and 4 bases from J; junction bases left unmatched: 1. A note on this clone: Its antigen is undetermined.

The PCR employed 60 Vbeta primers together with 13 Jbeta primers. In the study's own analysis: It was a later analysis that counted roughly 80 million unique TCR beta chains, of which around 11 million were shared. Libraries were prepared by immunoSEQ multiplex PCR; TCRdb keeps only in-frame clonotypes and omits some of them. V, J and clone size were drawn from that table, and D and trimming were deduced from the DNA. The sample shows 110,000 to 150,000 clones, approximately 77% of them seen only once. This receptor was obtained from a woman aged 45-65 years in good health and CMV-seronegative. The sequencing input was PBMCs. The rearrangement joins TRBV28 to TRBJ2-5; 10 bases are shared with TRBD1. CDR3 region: CASSLRTGGETQYF. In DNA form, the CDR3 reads TGTGCCAGCAGTTTACGGACAGGGGGAGAGACCCAGTACTTC.